Listed below are T cell receptor beta chains from one sample, sequenced in a study of brain metastases from non-small cell lung cancer. Using immunoSEQ multiplex PCR, the repertoire was profiled, and TCRdb retains in-frame clones only, with some absent. Seen here are approximately 400 clones, 83% observed once, and the top ten hold 13% to 15%. The sample consisted of tissue from a brain metastasis. The receptors come from a donor aged 40 or over with non-small cell lung cancer. Both conserved end residues are part of each CDR3. The order of the fields is V gene, D gene, clone size, J gene, CDR3 DNA, CDR3 protein. D genes are given only for firm matches. Only some rows state a clone size, as once, few, many or a class for expanded clones.

TRBV5-6	-	-	TRBJ2-5	TGTGCCAGCAGCTCCCGTAGAAGCAGATTTGAAGAGACCCAGTACTTC	CASSSRRSRFEETQYF
TRBV19	-	once	TRBJ1-3	TGTGCCAGTAAGGTAGACGGAAGCTCTGGAAACACCATATATTTT	CASKVDGSSGNTIYF
TRBV5-1	-	-	TRBJ1-2	TGCGCCAGCAGCCCGGATTTGGGGTCACGGTTGGGTGGCTACACCTTC	CASSPDLGSRLGGYTF
TRBV5-6	-	-	TRBJ1-1	TGTGCCAGCAGCTTCGGGACCCTTCAAGCTTTCTTT	CASSFGTLQAFF
TRBV19	-	once	TRBJ2-7	TGTGCCACCTTGGCTAGCAGGACCTTTTACGAGCAGTACTTC	CATLASRTFYEQYF
TRBV4-2	TRBD2	-	TRBJ2-1	TGTGCCAGCAGCCAAGATAATAGGGACTACTCGTTTCAGTTCTTC	CASSQDNRDYSFQFF
TRBV6-2/TRBV6-3	-	-	TRBJ2-1	TGTGCCAGCAGTTACTCCTCGATGGGGGCCTACAATGAGCAGTTCTTC	CASSYSSMGAYNEQFF
TRBV28	-	once	TRBJ2-3	TGTGCCAGCAGTTTTAGACCGGTGCAAGTTACGCAGTATTTT	CASSFRPVQVTQYF
TRBV5-6	TRBD2	-	TRBJ2-5	TGTGCCAGCAGCACTAGGACTAGCGGGTACGAAGAGACTCAGTACTTC	CASSTRTSGYEETQYF
TRBV28	TRBD2	-	TRBJ2-5	TGTGCCAGCTCAACCCTAGCGGGAGGATTGGAGACCCAGTACTTC	CASSTLAGGLETQYF
TRBV2	TRBD1	-	TRBJ1-6	TGTGCCAGCAGGGGCCAGGGGGATAATTCACCCCTCCACTTT	CASRGQGDNSPLHF
TRBV27	-	-	TRBJ2-6	TGTGCCAGTAGTTTATGGTCGGGTTCTGGGGCCAACGTCCTGACTTTT	CASSLWSGSGANVLTF
TRBV7-9	-	-	TRBJ1-3	TGTGCCAGCAGCCCCGGACGGCTAAACACCATATATTTT	CASSPGRLNTIYF
TRBV5-1	TRBD2	hyperexpanded	TRBJ2-5	TGCGCCGTCTCCCACGGGGGGAACCAAGAGACCCAGTACTTC	CAVSHGGNQETQYF
TRBV2	-	-	TRBJ1-2	TGTGCCAGCAGTGAAACTTCAGGGTCGGTAGGGCACGGCTACACCTTC	CASSETSGSVGHGYTF
TRBV7-9	-	-	TRBJ2-1	TGTGCCAGCAGTGGGGCCTCCTACAATGAGCAGTTCTTC	CASSGASYNEQFF
TRBV4-3	-	-	TRBJ2-2	TGCGCCAGCAGCCAAGGAGCCCCGAACACCGGGGAGCTGTTTTTT	CASSQGAPNTGELFF
TRBV10-3	-	-	TRBJ1-2	TGTGCCATCAGGGCCTCTAGAGAGACCTATGGCTACACCTTC	CAIRASRETYGYTF
TRBV14	TRBD1	-	TRBJ1-1	TGTGCCAGCAGCCAACAGGGGGCGGTTAGTTCTGAAGCTTTCTTT	CASSQQGAVSSEAFF
TRBV5-6	-	-	TRBJ2-3	TGTGCCAGCAGCTTGGCTTACGGGGGTAGCACAGATACGCAGTATTTT	CASSLAYGGSTDTQYF
TRBV7-2	-	-	TRBJ2-3	TGTGCCAGCAGCTATCTTTCCCCCACAGATACGCAGTATTTT	CASSYLSPTDTQYF
TRBV6-5	-	-	TRBJ1-1	TGTGCCAGCAGTTACGTCCGGGGGGGGAACACTGAAGCTTTCTTT	CASSYVRGGNTEAFF
TRBV30	-	-	TRBJ1-3	TGTGCCTGGATCCCCCTGAGGACCGAAAACACCATATATTTT	CAWIPLRTENTIYF
TRBV4-3	TRBD2	-	TRBJ2-7	TGCGCCAGCAGCAAAGGCCAGGCGGGAGGGCCCGTCTACGAGCAGTACTTC	CASSKGQAGGPVYEQYF
TRBV7-6	-	few	TRBJ2-5	TGTGCCAGCAGCACCCCCCGTTACAATCGAGAGACCCAGTACTTC	CASSTPRYNRETQYF
TRBV11-1	-	-	TRBJ1-1	TGTGCCAGCAGCCACAGGGTCATGAACACTGAAGCTTTCTTT	CASSHRVMNTEAFF
TRBV24-1	TRBD2	-	TRBJ2-1	TGTGCCACCAGTGAACCGGGAGGGTACAATGAGCAGTTCTTC	CATSEPGGYNEQFF
TRBV29-1	-	-	TRBJ2-1	TGCACCACCTTCGAGGGGAATGAGCAGTTCTTC	CTTFEGNEQFF
TRBV7-9	-	-	TRBJ1-5	TGTGCCAGCAGCTTTGGGGGACCCTATAGCAATCAGCCCCAGCATTTT	CASSFGGPYSNQPQHF
TRBV6-5	-	-	TRBJ1-4	TGTGCCAGCAGCTCCGAAGGGGCGACTAATGAAAAACTGTTTTTT	CASSSEGATNEKLFF
TRBV14	-	-	TRBJ2-3	TGTGCCAGCAGCCCATCAGGGATGATTAGAGATACGCAGTATTTT	CASSPSGMIRDTQYF